Sequencing of this T cell receptor (beta chain) was carried out in a study of regulatory T cells in long-lasting Graves disease. Assembly of TCR beta libraries relied on iRepertoire HTBI primers together with Arm-PCR of CDR3 regions. One entry per CDR3 protein results from TCRdb running MiXCR on the multiplex PCR reads. The table includes about 370,000 distinct CDR3 sequences, 15% to 17% detected once. Germline values: CDR1 MNHNS, CDR2 SASEGT. The V gene lost 5 bases and the J gene lost 7 bases, with 14 bases spanning the gap. This CDR3 has 14 amino acids. Specified time point: newly diagnosed GD, antithyroid drugs for less than 3 months. Generation of the TCR library employed RNA extracted from PBMCs.

V gene TRBV6-1 combines with J gene TRBJ1-4; D remains unclear. The sequences come from peripheral blood mononuclear cells (PBMCs), collected at new diagnosis, from a patient treated with antithyroid drugs. The origin of this receptor is a female donor with Graves disease. CDR3 sequence: CASSNGFPGEKLFF. CDR3 DNA: TGTGCCAGCAGTAACGGATTTCCGGGTGAAAAACTGTTTTTT.